This passage covers 23 T cell receptor beta chains from one sample sequenced in a study of cytomegalovirus exposure and HLA in healthy donors. PCR employed 60 Vbeta and 13 Jbeta primers. The data were produced by immunoSEQ multiplex PCR, yet TCRdb's version contains in-frame clones alone and is incomplete. The sample has about 180,000 clones; roughly 80% are singletons. Input material: PBMCs. These receptors came from a man aged 35-49 years in good health and CMV-seronegative.

The chain carries TRBV29-1 and TRBJ2-7; perhaps TRBD2 as D (5 bases). The CDR3 totals 14 residues. The V end was cut by 6 bases, the J end by 0 bases, with 15 bases between. Looked up from germline, CDR1 is SQVTM and CDR2 is ANQGSEA. CDR3 protein: CSVLSSGLSYEQYF. The CDR3 nucleotides read TGCAGCGTGCTCTCTTCAGGACTCTCCTACGAGCAGTACTTC.

This chain joins TRBV4-1 and TRBJ2-1, with 10 bases identical to TRBD1. Unmatched junction bases numbered 4, after V lost 3 bases and J lost 8 bases. Germline loops: CDR1 MGHRA, CDR2 YSYEKL. The CDR3 length is 14 residues. The CDR3 region is CASSHSGTGDEQFF. The DNA of the CDR3 is TGCGCCAGCAGCCACTCCGGGACAGGGGATGAGCAGTTCTTC.

The chain couples TRBV5-5 to TRBJ2-5, with D maybe TRBD1 (6 bases). CDR3 size: 16 residues. Trimming took 4 bases from V and 5 from J, leaving 21 bases between them. Germline CDR1 is SGHKS and CDR2 is YYEKEE (reference sequence). The CDR3 sequence: CASSGQGVIQGETQYF. In DNA form, the CDR3 reads TGTGCCAGCAGCGGCCAGGGAGTCATCCAGGGGGAGACCCAGTACTTC.

The chain employs TRBV7-8 and TRBJ2-1, with D perhaps matching TRBD2 (6 bases). The germline V gene encodes CDR1 SGHVS and CDR2 FQNEAQ. The CDR3 is 16 residues long. The V end lost 3 bases, the J end lost 0 bases, and 12 bases lay between the germline ends. The CDR3 loop reads CASSFFRGISYNEQFF. CDR3 DNA: TGTGCCAGCAGCTTCTTCCGCGGGATCTCCTACAATGAGCAGTTCTTC.

This clone was seen just once. The J gene is TRBJ2-7, the V gene TRBV6-1, with D possibly being TRBD1 (6 bases). The CDR3 has 14 amino acids. Trimming took off 4 bases at V and 2 bases at J, with 12 bases between the two ends. The germline CDR1 and CDR2 sequences are MNHNS and SASEGT. This CDR3 is CASSVQGSAYEQYF. The CDR3 bases are TGTGCCAGCAGTGTACAGGGATCAGCCTACGAGCAGTACTTC.

The rearrangement uses TRBV5-1 and TRBJ1-1, with 7 bases aligning to TRBD1. The CDR3 is made up of 15 amino acids. The V gene end was trimmed by 3 bases and the J gene end by 2 bases; junction bases not matched to a gene: 7. Germline CDR1 and CDR2: SGHRS and YFSETQ. CDR3 region: CASSSQGTANTEAFF. In DNA, the CDR3 is TGCGCCAGCAGCTCACAAGGGACAGCAAACACTGAAGCTTTCTTT.

This chain uses TRBV4-1 with TRBJ2-7, with 8 bases aligning to TRBD1. Germline lookup yields CDR1 MGHRA and CDR2 YSYEKL. J gave up 5 bases and V 1 base, and 7 bases lay outside the gene matches. This CDR3 contains 15 residues. This CDR3 reads CASSQGGGTGNEQYF. In nucleotides, the CDR3 is TGCGCCAGCAGCCAAGGAGGTGGGACAGGTAACGAGCAGTACTTC.

This clone was counted once. The chain couples TRBV11-3 to TRBJ2-3; no definite D call. V lost 3 bases and J 6 bases, leaving 7 bases between the germline ends. Germline V gene data show CDR1 as SGHNT and CDR2 as YENEEA. This CDR3 spans 12 amino acids. CDR3 residues: CASSFGEDTQYF. Here the CDR3 DNA reads TGTGCCAGCAGCTTTGGAGAGGATACGCAGTATTTT.

In its sample, this clone was seen a few times. This sequence joins TRBV30 and TRBJ2-1; D might be TRBD1 (7 bases). From germline, CDR1 is GTSNPN and CDR2 SVGIG (reference sequence). The CDR3 extends over 12 amino acids. V lost 2 bases, J lost 8 bases, and 10 bases lay in between. CDR3 in DNA: TGTGCCTGGAGTCAGGGGGGCCATGAGCAGTTCTTC. This sequence encodes CAWSQGGHEQFF.

The chain recombines TRBV12-5 with TRBJ2-1; D is perhaps TRBD1 (6 bases). CDR1 LGHNT and CDR2 FRNRAP come from the germline V gene. Trimming took off 0 bases at V and 5 bases at J, with 14 bases between the two ends. This CDR3 has 16 amino acids. DNA of the CDR3: TGTGCTAGTGGTTTGGTAAGGGGGTTGACGCACAATGAGCAGTTCTTC. It translates to CASGLVRGLTHNEQFF.

V gene TRBV30 combines with J gene TRBJ1-3; 7 positions match TRBD1. V gave up 0 bases and J gave up 0 bases; unmatched junction bases: 11. The CDR3 is 18 amino acids. Germline loops: CDR1 GTSNPN, CDR2 SVGIG (reference sequence). DNA of the CDR3: TGTGCCTGGAGTGTACAGGGACAGAAACTTTTCTCTGGAAACACCATATATTTT. This translates into CAWSVQGQKLFSGNTIYF.

The CDR3 coding sequence is TGCGCCAGCAGCTTCCGACAGGGGGAAACAATCACAGATACGCAGTATTTT. It is translated as CASSFRQGETITDTQYF. V and J are TRBV5-1 and TRBJ2-3, with 9 bases fitting TRBD1. CDR1 and CDR2 (germline): SGHRS, YFSETQ. The CDR3 is made up of 17 amino acids. The ends lost 2 bases at V and 2 bases at J; junction bases unmatched: 9.

The chain couples TRBV5-8 to TRBJ2-3; TRBD1 agrees at 10 bases. Germline CDR1 and CDR2: SGHTS and YDEGEE. V gave up 2 bases and J gave up 6 bases; unmatched junction bases: 6. This CDR3 spans 15 amino acids. DNA for the CDR3: TGTGCCAGCAGCTTCCGACAGGGGGCGGGTGATACGCAGTATTTT. It codes for CASSFRQGAGDTQYF.

J is TRBJ2-5 and V is TRBV29-1, with D possibly TRBD1 on 5 matching bases. Trimming stripped 4 bases from V and 3 bases from J, with 9 bases between. The CDR3 loop spans 12 amino acids. Germline CDR1 and CDR2: SQVTM and ANQGSEA. This CDR3 reads CSVVKGKETQYF. Written as DNA, the CDR3 is TGCAGCGTTGTGAAGGGGAAAGAGACCCAGTACTTC.

This chain joins TRBV6-5 and TRBJ2-5, with TRBD2 as a possible D gene (5 bases). Germline CDR1 is MNHEY and CDR2 is SVGAGI. V was shortened by 7 bases and J by 7 bases, with 19 bases between the two germline ends. The CDR3 length is 14 residues. For the CDR3, the DNA is TGTGCCAGCACCGACCGGGGAACCTTAGGGACCCAGTACTTC. Amino acid sequence: CASTDRGTLGTQYF.

This clone was counted between two and nine times. The chain is built from TRBV5-1 and TRBJ2-3; D is possibly TRBD2 (6 bases). V lost 4 bases to trimming and J lost 2 bases, with 20 bases between them. There are 17 residues in the CDR3. The germline V gene encodes CDR1 SGHRS and CDR2 YFSETQ. The CDR3 reads CASSPWGSGSNTDTQYF. Written as DNA, the CDR3 is TGCGCCAGCAGCCCCTGGGGTAGCGGTTCTAACACAGATACGCAGTATTTT.

V usage is TRBV1 and J usage is TRBJ2-3; the table's D call of TRBD1 was not tested on the DNA. TRBV1 is a listed pseudogene. The CDR3 runs 18 residues. The CDR3 DNA reads TGCACCAGCAGCCGTCGTTTGACCGGGGGACAGGGAACAGATACGCAGTATTTT. Protein sequence: CTSSRRLTGGQGTDTQYF.

The chain couples TRBV6-5 to TRBJ1-5; possible D gene TRBD1, 6 bases. The CDR3 totals 15 residues. Trimming cost V 4 bases and J 2 bases, with 12 bases left between them. Germline V gene sequence: CDR1 MNHEY, CDR2 SVGAGI. The CDR3 DNA reads TGTGCCAGCAGTTTACAGGGTCGGGGCAATCAGCCCCAGCATTTT. It specifies CASSLQGRGNQPQHF.

The rearrangement joins TRBV5-4 to TRBJ1-5, with D possibly TRBD1 on 6 matching bases. The V and J ends lost 3 bases and 1 base respectively, with 11 bases between them. This CDR3 has 15 residues. Germline loops: CDR1 SGHNT, CDR2 YYREEE (reference sequence). The CDR3 reads CASSSGGQSNQPQHF. CDR3 nucleotides: TGTGCCAGCAGCTCGGGGGGGCAGAGCAATCAGCCCCAGCATTTT.

The rearrangement joins TRBV7-8 to TRBJ2-3; D is possibly TRBD2 (5 bases). The CDR3 loop spans 14 amino acids. Trimming stripped 2 bases from V and 5 bases from J, with 11 bases between. CDR1 SGHVS and CDR2 FQNEAQ come from the germline V gene. The CDR3 sequence: CASSLQQRLDTQYF. The CDR3 DNA reads TGTGCCAGCAGCTTACAACAGCGGCTAGATACGCAGTATTTT. The full variable domain, with the rest looked up from reference TRBV7-8 and TRBJ2-3, is GAGVSQSPRYKVAKRGQDVALRCDPISGHVSLFWYQQALGQGPEFLTYFQNEAQLDKSGLPSDRFFAERPEGSVSTLKIQRTQQEDSAVYLCASSLQQRLDTQYFGPGTRLTVL.

DNA of the CDR3: TGTGCCAGCAGCCCCGGTCGGGCAGGGGACACTGAAGCTTTCTTT. Its protein is CASSPGRAGDTEAFF. The chain recombines TRBV11-2 with TRBJ1-1, with D possibly being TRBD1 (6 bases). Germline CDR1 reads SGHAT; CDR2 reads FQNNGV. The CDR3 runs to 15 residues. Trimming left V 5 bases short and J 3 bases short, with 16 bases between.

V and J are TRBV19 and TRBJ1-3; D might be TRBD1 (5 bases). The CDR3 has 15 amino acids. V lost 2 bases and J 0 bases, leaving 8 bases between the germline ends. Germline CDR1 and CDR2: LNHDA and SQIVND (reference sequence). The CDR3, as DNA: TGTGCCAGTAGTATAATCGACAGCTCTGGAAACACCATATATTTT. This sequence encodes CASSIIDSSGNTIYF.

The rearrangement links TRBV7-8 to TRBJ2-7, with a possible D match to TRBD1 (7 bases). V gave up 1 base and J gave up 3 bases, with 13 bases separating them. The CDR3 extends over 15 amino acids. CDR1 and CDR2 from the germline V gene are SGHVS and FQNEAQ. CDR3 nucleotides: TGTGCCAGCAGCTTAGACAGGGGAGGATTCTACGAGCAGTACTTC. It encodes CASSLDRGGFYEQYF.